This T cell receptor (beta chain) was identified in a study of OX40 agonist ivuxolimab in advanced cancers. Findings and caveats of the study: The mean number of expanded clones was higher in CD8+ T cells than in CD4+.

With 2 bases removed from V and 6 bases from J, the gap between germline ends came to 7 bases. This CDR3 contains 13 residues. Looked up from germline, CDR1 is SNHLY and CDR2 is FYNNEI. About this clone itself: Antigen unknown.

The repertoire was sequenced with immunoSEQ multiplex PCR; TCRdb's copy has only in-frame clones and lacks some. The data show about 68,000 clones, with over 80% seen just once and roughly a tenth held by the top ten. V usage is TRBV2 and J usage is TRBJ2-2, with unresolved D. Here the sequenced sample was CD4+ or CD8+ T cells sorted from blood, taken in a trial of the OX40 agonist ivuxolimab. This clonotype was obtained from an adult with an advanced solid tumor such as melanoma, head and neck, liver or kidney cancer. Here the CDR3 DNA reads TGTGCCAGCAGTGAAAATCTAGCCGGGGAGCTGTTTTTT. Translation gives CASSENLAGELFF.